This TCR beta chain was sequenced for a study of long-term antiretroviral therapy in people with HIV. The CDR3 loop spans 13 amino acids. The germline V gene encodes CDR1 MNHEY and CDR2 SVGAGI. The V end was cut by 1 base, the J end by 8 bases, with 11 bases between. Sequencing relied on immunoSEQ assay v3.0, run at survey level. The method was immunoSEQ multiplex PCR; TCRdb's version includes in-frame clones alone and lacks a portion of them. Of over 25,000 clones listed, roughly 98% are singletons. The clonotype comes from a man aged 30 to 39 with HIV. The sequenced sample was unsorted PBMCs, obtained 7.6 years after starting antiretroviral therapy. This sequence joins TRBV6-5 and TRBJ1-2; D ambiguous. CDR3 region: CASSYLRTAGYTF. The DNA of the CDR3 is TGTGCCAGCAGTTACTTGAGGACGGCCGGCTACACCTTC.